These 10 T cell receptor beta chains were sequenced from one sample in a study of blood T cells in healthy people across ages. A second PCR, run for roughly 7 to 11 cycles, used a sample-barcoded 5' primer plus a J-beta primer mix. TCRdb processed the 5' RACE reads anew with MiXCR; each CDR3 protein has one entry. The data hold 1.5 million to 2 million distinct CDR3 sequences, with about 28% observed a single time. Specimen: blood. The origin of the receptors is a woman in her 30s in good health.

The chain is built from TRBV20-1 and TRBJ2-1; 8 nucleotides line up with TRBD2. Germline V CDR1 and CDR2: DFQATT, SNEGSKA (reference sequence). With 0 bases clipped from V and 6 bases from J, the junction kept 19 bases outside the gene matches. The length of the CDR3 is 19 residues. The CDR3 spells CSARDQGSGTSLAINEQFF. The CDR3 coding sequence is TGCAGTGCTAGAGATCAGGGTAGCGGGACCTCACTAGCTATCAATGAGCAGTTCTTC.

The V and J genes are TRBV30 and TRBJ2-7; D is unresolved. Germline V lookup: CDR1 GTSNPN, CDR2 SVGIG (reference sequence). V lost 2 bases and J lost 3, with 5 bases in between. The CDR3 runs to 11 residues. This CDR3 reads CAWSPDYEQYF. CDR3 coding DNA: TGTGCCTGGAGTCCCGACTACGAGCAGTACTTC. Together with reference TRBV30 and TRBJ2-7, the CDR3 gives the full variable domain: SQTIHQWPATLVQPVGSPLSLECTVEGTSNPNLYWYRQAAGRGLQLLFYSVGIGQISSEVPQNLSASRPQDRQFILSSKKLLLSDSGFYLCAWSPDYEQYFGPGTRLTVT.

This clonotype has a handful of counts. V usage is TRBV24-1 and J usage is TRBJ2-3; the match to TRBD2 covers 10 bases. Looked up from germline, CDR1 is KGHDR and CDR2 is SFDVKD. The J segment lost 4 bases and the V segment lost 4 bases, leaving 7 bases of the junction unmatched. The CDR3 consists of 16 residues. Written as DNA, the CDR3 is TGTGCCACCAGTGACCCAGCGGGAGGGCGTTCAGATACGCAGTATTTT. This sequence encodes CATSDPAGGRSDTQYF.

In its sample, this clonotype was seen a few times. V gene TRBV7-9 combines with J gene TRBJ2-5; possible D gene TRBD1, 5 bases. V lost 2 bases to trimming and J lost 11 bases, with 21 bases between them. Germline V gene data show CDR1 as SEHNR and CDR2 as FQNEAQ (reference sequence). This CDR3 is 15 amino acids long. The CDR3, as DNA: TGTGCCAGCAGCTTAACTGATCCTTTGGACAATGAGCAGTACTTC. Encoded protein: CASSLTDPLDNEQYF.

This clonotype was observed a handful of times. The J gene is TRBJ2-5, the V gene TRBV20-1, with D perhaps TRBD1 or TRBD2 (6 bases each). The V gene lost 6 bases and the J gene lost 5 bases, with 19 bases spanning the gap. Per the germline V gene, CDR1 is DFQATT and CDR2 is SNEGSKA (reference sequence). This CDR3 comprises 14 residues. The CDR3 is CSAPARGLRETQYF. The DNA of the CDR3 is TGCAGTGCCCCCGCACGGGGGCTGAGGGAGACCCAGTACTTC.

This clonotype has ten or more counts. The genes are TRBV29-1 and TRBJ2-4; 8 nucleotides line up with TRBD1. CDR3 length: 13 amino acids. The germline V gene has CDR1 SQVTM and CDR2 ANQGSEA. V trimming: 1 base; J trimming: 8 bases; junction bases outside the gene matches: 4. The CDR3 sequence is CSVEGQGSDIQYF. The CDR3 DNA follows: TGCAGCGTTGAAGGACAGGGGTCAGACATTCAGTACTTC.

The chain is built from TRBV25-1 and TRBJ2-7, with D maybe TRBD1 (5 bases). V shed 3 bases and J shed 2 bases, with 14 bases lying between them. The CDR3 loop spans 15 amino acids. Germline lookup yields CDR1 MGHDK and CDR2 SYGVNS. Here the CDR3 reads CASSDTQGYTYEQYF. The CDR3 nucleotides are TGTGCCAGCAGTGACACCCAGGGTTATACCTACGAGCAGTACTTC.

V gene TRBV19 combines with J gene TRBJ1-2; the D gene is possibly TRBD1 (6 bases). The CDR3 covers 17 residues. CDR1 is LNHDA, CDR2 SQIVND, per germline (reference sequence). Trimming left V 7 bases short and J 1 base short, with 22 bases between. CDR3 protein: CASTKIWRGSLNYGYTF. The CDR3 DNA reads as TGTGCCAGTACTAAGATCTGGAGGGGGAGCCTTAACTATGGCTACACCTTC.

Many counts were recorded for this clonotype. The gene calls are TRBV6-4 and TRBJ2-3, with D perhaps matching TRBD1 (5 bases). Germline V lookup: CDR1 MRHNA, CDR2 SNTAGT. This CDR3 comprises 13 residues. V was shortened by 3 bases and J by 4 bases, with 8 bases between the two germline ends. The CDR3 is CASSDQGADTQYF. The CDR3 nucleotides read TGTGCCAGCAGTGATCAGGGCGCAGATACGCAGTATTTT.

This clonotype was observed a few times. The chain combines TRBV12-3 or TRBV12-4 with TRBJ2-7; D may be TRBD1 (6 bases). V was pared by 6 bases and J by 5 bases, with 20 bases between. The CDR3 is 15 amino acids. This chain's CDR3 is CASRLGSGASDEQYF. The CDR3 coding sequence is TGTGCCAGCAGGCTGGGTTCAGGGGCGTCGGACGAGCAGTACTTC.